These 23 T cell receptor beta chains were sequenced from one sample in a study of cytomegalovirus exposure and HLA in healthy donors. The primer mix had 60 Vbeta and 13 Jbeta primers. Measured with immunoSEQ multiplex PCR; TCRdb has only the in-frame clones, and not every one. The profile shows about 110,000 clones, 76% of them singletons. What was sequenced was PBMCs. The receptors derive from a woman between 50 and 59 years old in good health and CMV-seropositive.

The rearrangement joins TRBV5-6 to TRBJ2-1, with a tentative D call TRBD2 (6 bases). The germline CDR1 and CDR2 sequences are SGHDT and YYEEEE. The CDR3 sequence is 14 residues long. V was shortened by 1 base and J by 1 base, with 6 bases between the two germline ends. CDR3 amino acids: CASSLRESYNEQFF. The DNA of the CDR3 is TGTGCCAGCAGCTTGCGGGAGTCCTACAATGAGCAGTTCTTC.

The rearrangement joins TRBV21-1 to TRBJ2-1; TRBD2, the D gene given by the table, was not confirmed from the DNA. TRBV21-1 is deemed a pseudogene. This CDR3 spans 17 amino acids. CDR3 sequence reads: CASSKVTWTILYNEQFF. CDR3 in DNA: TGTGCCAGCAGCAAAGTTACATGGACTATTCTCTACAATGAGCAGTTCTTC.

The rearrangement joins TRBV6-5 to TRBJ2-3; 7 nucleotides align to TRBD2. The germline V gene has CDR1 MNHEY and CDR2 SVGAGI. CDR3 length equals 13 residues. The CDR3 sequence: CSCRGDSTDTQYF. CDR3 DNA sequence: TGTAGTTGCCGGGGGGACAGCACAGATACGCAGTATTTT.

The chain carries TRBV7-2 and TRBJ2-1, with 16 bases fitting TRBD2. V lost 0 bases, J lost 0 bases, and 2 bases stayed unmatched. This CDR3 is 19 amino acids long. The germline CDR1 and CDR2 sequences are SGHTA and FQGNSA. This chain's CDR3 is CASSLAGLAGGRSYNEQFF. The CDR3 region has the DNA TGTGCCAGCAGCTTAGCGGGACTAGCGGGGGGGCGCTCCTACAATGAGCAGTTCTTC.

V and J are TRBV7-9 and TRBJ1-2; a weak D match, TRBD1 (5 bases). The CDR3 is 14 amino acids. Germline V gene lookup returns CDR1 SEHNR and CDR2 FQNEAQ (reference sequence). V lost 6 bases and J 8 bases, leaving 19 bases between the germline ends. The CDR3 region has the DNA TGTGCCAGCAGTGGAGGGGCCGATCGAGCAGGCTACACCTTC. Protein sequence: CASSGGADRAGYTF.

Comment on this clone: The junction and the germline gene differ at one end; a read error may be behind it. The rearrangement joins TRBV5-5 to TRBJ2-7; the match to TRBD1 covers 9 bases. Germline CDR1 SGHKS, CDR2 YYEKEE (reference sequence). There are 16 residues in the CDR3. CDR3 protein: CASSLGSGTGSSEQYF. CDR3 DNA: TGTGCCAGCAGCTTGGGTTCCGGGACAGGGTCCTCCGAGCAGTACTTC.

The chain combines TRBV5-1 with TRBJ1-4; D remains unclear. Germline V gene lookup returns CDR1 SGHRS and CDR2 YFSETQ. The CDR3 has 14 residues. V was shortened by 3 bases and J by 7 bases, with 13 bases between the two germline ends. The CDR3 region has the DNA TGCGCCAGCAGCTGGGGAGGGAGGACTGAAAAACTGTTTTTT. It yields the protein CASSWGGRTEKLFF.

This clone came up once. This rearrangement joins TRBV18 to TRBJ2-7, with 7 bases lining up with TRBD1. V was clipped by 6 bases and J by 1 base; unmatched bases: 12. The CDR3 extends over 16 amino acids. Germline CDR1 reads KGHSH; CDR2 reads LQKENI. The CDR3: CASSTTNGTASYEQYF. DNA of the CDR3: TGTGCCAGCTCCACAACCAACGGGACAGCATCCTACGAGCAGTACTTC.

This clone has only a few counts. The CDR3, as DNA: TGTGCCAGCTCCCGGGACAGGAGGGACACCGGGGAGCTGTTTTTT. It codes for CASSRDRRDTGELFF. The chain combines TRBV6-5 with TRBJ2-2; 8 nucleotides agree with TRBD1. The CDR3 sequence is 15 residues long. CDR1 is MNHEY, CDR2 SVGAGI, per germline. The ends lost 8 bases at V and 3 bases at J; junction bases unmatched: 8.

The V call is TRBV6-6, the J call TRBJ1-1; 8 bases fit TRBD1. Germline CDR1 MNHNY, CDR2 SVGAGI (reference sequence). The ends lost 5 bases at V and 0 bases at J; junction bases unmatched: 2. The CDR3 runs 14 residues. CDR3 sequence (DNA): TGTGCCAGCAGTATGGACAGGGTGAACACTGAAGCTTTCTTT. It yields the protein CASSMDRVNTEAFF.

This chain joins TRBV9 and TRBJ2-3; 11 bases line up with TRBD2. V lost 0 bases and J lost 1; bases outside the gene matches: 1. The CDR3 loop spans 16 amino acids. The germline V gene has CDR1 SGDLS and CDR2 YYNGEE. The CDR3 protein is CASSVGSGRGTDTQYF. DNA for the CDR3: TGTGCCAGCAGCGTAGGTAGCGGGAGGGGCACAGATACGCAGTATTTT. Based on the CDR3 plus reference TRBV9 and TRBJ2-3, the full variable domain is DSGVTQTPKHLITATGQRVTLRCSPRSGDLSVYWYQQSLDQGLQFLIQYYNGEERAKGNILERFSAQQFPDLHSELNLSSLELGDSALYFCASSVGSGRGTDTQYFGPGTRLTVL.

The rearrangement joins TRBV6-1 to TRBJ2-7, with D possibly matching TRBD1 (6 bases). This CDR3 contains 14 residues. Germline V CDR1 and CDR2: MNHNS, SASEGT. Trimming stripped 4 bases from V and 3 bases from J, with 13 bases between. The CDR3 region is CASSGYRDGYEQYF. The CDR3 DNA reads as TGTGCCAGCAGTGGCTACAGGGACGGCTACGAGCAGTACTTC.

The CDR3 coding sequence is TGTGCCAGTAGTATCCCAGGCCGTGAGACCCAGTACTTC. Protein product: CASSIPGRETQYF. The V and J genes are TRBV19 and TRBJ2-5, with D unresolved. The CDR3 sequence is 13 residues long. V lost 3 bases and J lost 5, with 10 bases in between. CDR1 and CDR2 from the germline V gene are LNHDA and SQIVND (reference sequence).

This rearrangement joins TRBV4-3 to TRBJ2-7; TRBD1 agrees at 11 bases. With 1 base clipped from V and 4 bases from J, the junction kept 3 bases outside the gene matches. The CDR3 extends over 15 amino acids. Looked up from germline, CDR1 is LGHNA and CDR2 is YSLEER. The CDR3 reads CASSQGTGGEYEQYF. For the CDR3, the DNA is TGCGCCAGCAGCCAAGGGACAGGGGGCGAATACGAGCAGTACTTC.

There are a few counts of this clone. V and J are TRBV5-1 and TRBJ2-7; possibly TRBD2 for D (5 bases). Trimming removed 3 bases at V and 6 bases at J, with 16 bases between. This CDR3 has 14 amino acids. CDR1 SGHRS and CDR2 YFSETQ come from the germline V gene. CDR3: CASSWSGGESEQYF. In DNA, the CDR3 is TGCGCCAGCAGCTGGAGCGGTGGGGAAAGCGAGCAGTACTTC.

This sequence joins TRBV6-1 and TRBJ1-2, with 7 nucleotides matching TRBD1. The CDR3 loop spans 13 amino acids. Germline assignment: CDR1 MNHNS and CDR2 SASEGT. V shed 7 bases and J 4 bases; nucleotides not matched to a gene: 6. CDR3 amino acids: CASTVAGGYGYTF. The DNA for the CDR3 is TGTGCCAGCACCGTAGCAGGGGGCTATGGCTACACCTTC.

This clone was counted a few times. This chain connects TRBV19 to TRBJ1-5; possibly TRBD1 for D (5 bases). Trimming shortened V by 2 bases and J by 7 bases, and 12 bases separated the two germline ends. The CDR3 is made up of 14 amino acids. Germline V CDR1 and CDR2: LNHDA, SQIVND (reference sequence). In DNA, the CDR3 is TGTGCCAGTAGTATAAGAGGGGAGGAACAGCCCCAGCATTTT. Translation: CASSIRGEEQPQHF.

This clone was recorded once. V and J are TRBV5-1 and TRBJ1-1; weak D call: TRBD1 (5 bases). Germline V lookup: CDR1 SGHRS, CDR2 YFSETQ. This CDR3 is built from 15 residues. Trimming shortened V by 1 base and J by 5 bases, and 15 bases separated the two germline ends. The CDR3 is CASSLRRVGETEAFF. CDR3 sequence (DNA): TGCGCCAGCAGCTTGAGAAGGGTAGGGGAAACTGAAGCTTTCTTT.

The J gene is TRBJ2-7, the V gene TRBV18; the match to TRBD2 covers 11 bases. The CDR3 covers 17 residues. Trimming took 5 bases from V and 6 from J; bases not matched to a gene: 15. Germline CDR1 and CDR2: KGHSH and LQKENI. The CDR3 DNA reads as TGTGCCAGCTCAGCGGGACAGATACTAGCGGGAGTTCCCGAGCAGTACTTC. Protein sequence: CASSAGQILAGVPEQYF.

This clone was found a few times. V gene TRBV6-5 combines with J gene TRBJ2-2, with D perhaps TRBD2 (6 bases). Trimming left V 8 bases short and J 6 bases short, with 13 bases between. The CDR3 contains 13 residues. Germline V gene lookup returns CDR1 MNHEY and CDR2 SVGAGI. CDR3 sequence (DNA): TGTGCCAGCTGGAGGGGTTTGGCCGGGGAGCTGTTTTTT. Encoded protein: CASWRGLAGELFF.

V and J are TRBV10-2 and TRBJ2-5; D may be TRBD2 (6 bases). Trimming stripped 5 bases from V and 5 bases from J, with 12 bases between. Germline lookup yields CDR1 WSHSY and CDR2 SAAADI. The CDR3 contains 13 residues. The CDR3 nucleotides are TGCGCCAGCAGTCTTAGCGGCGGGGAGACCCAGTACTTC. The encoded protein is CASSLSGGETQYF.

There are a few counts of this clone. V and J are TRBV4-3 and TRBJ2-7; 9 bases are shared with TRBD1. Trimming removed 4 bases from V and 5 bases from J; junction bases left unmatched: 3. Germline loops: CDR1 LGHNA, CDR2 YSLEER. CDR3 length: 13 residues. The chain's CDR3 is CASSLDRGNEQYF. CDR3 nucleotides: TGCGCCAGCAGCCTTGACAGGGGGAACGAGCAGTACTTC.

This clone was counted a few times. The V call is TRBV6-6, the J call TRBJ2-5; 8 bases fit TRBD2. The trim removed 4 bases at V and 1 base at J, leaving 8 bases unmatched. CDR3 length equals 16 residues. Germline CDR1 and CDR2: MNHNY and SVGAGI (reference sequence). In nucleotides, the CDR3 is TGTGCCAGCAGTTTACCGGGCGGGAGGTTCCAAGAGACCCAGTACTTC. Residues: CASSLPGGRFQETQYF.